This T cell receptor beta chain was recovered during a study of cytomegalovirus exposure and HLA in healthy donors. Study outcomes and limitations: Rare TCR sequences dominated, though some public TCRs recurred in many donors.

For this clone: Its antigen remains unidentified. At the DNA level, this CDR3 is encoded by other sequences in the same sample as well.

TCRdb keeps only in-frame clones here, not all; method: immunoSEQ multiplex PCR. The repertoire has 190,000 or so clones, approximately 84% of them found once; the top ten carry around 2.8%. Germline CDR1 reads SGHTA; CDR2 reads FQGNSA. Trimming removed 1 base at V and 6 bases at J, with 10 bases between. CDR3 length: 13 residues. V is TRBV7-2 and J is TRBJ2-7; D not certain. The sequencing input was PBMCs. This TCR was recovered from a young woman in good health and CMV-seropositive. CDR3 DNA sequence: TGTGCCAGCAGCTTAGGACCCTCGGGCGAGCAGTACTTC. Its protein product is CASSLGPSGEQYF.